Sequencing of this T cell receptor (beta chain) was carried out in a study of blood T cell repertoires in COVID-19. At the level of the study: From the United States, Italy and Spain came samples of acute and convalescent COVID-19. The cDNA or gDNA used as material had been derived from T cells, B-cell-depleted T cells, or PBMCs.

Authors' data handling: Amplification from reference gene primers served as the basis for estimated nucleated cell counts. Here immunoSEQ multiplex PCR was the method, and the copy in TCRdb shows in-frame clones only, minus some. V and J calls and clone size come straight from that table; D and trimming were deduced from the DNA. The profile shows under 150,000 clones, around 81% of them singletons. Sequenced input: peripheral blood. This TCR came from a man aged 55-75 years with active or convalescent COVID-19.

The CDR3: CASKIGEGYEQYF. In nucleotides, the CDR3 is TGTGCCAGTAAGATTGGGGAGGGCTACGAGCAGTACTTC. The chain employs TRBV3-1 (or the pseudogene TRBV3-2) and TRBJ2-7; 7 positions agree with TRBD2. Germline CDR1 is LGHDT and CDR2 is YNNKEL (reference sequence). This CDR3 has 13 amino acids. V lost 9 bases to trimming and J lost 3 bases; unmatched junction nucleotides: 8.